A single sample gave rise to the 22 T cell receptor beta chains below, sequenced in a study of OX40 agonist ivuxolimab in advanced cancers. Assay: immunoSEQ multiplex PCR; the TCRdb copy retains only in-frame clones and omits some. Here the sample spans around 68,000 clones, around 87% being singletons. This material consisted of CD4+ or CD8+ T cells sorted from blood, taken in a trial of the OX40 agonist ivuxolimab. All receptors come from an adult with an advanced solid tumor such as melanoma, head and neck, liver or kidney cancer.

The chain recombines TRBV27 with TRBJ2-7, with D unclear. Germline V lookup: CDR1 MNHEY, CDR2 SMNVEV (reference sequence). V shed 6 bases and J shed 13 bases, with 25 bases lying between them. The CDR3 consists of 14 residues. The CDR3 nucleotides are TGTGCCAGCAGATTAAACCGACTTGATCCCATCAGCTACTTC. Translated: CASRLNRLDPISYF.

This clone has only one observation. The CDR3 DNA reads as TGCAGCGTTGCTTCCGGTTCTAATGAAAAACTGTTTTTT. Its protein is CSVASGSNEKLFF. The chain uses TRBV29-1 and TRBJ1-4; the D is unclear. The CDR3 is 13 residues long. The germline V and J ends were trimmed by 4 bases and 3 bases, with 9 bases remaining between them. Germline V CDR1 and CDR2: SQVTM, ANQGSEA.

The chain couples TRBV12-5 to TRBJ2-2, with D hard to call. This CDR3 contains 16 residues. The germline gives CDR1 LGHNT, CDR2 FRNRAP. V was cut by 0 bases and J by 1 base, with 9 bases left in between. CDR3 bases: TGTGCTAGTGGTTTGGTGAGTGGTAAGAACACCGGGGAGCTGTTTTTT. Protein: CASGLVSGKNTGELFF.

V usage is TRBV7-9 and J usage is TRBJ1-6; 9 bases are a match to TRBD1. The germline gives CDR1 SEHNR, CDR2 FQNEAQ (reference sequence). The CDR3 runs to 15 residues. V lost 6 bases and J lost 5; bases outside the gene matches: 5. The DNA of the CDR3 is TGTGCCAGCAGTTCGGGACAGGGAAATAATTCACCCCTCCACTTT. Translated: CASSSGQGNNSPLHF.

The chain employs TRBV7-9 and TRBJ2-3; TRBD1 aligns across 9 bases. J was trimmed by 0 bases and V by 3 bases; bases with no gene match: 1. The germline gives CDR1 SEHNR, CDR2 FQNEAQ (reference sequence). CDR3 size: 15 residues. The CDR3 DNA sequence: TGTGCCAGCAGCTTTGGGACAGGGAGCACAGATACGCAGTATTTT. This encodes CASSFGTGSTDTQYF.

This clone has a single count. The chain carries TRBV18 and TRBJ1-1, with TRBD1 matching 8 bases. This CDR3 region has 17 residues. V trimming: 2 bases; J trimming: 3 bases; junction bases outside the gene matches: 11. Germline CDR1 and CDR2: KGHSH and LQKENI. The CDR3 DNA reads TGTGCCAGCTCACCAGTACAGGGGGTAGGGCTGGACACTGAAGCTTTCTTT. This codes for CASSPVQGVGLDTEAFF.

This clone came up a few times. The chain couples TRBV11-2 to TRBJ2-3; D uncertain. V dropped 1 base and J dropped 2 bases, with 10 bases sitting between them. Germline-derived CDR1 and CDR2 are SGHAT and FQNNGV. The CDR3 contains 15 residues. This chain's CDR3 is CASSLVGYLTDTQYF. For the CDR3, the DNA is TGTGCCAGCAGCTTAGTGGGGTATCTCACAGATACGCAGTATTTT. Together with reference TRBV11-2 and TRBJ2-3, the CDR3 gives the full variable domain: EAGVAQSPRYKIIEKRQSVAFWCNPISGHATLYWYQQILGQGPKLLIQFQNNGVVDDSQLPKDRFSAERLKGVDSTLKIQPAKLEDSAVYLCASSLVGYLTDTQYFGPGTRLTVL.

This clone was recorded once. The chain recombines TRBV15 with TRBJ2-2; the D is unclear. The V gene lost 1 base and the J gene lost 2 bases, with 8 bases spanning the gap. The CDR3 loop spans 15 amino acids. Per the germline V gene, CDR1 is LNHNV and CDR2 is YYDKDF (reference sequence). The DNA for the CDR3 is TGTGCCACCAGCAGAGCCATGGTTAACACCGGGGAGCTGTTTTTT. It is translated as CATSRAMVNTGELFF.

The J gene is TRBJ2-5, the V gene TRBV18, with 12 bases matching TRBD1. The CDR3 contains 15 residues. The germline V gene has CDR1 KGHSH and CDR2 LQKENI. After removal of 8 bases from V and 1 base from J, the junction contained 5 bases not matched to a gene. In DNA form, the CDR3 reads TGTGCCAGCGCCAGGGACAGGGGGCCCCAAGAGACCCAGTACTTC. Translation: CASARDRGPQETQYF. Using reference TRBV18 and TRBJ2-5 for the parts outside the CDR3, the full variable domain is NAGVMQNPRHLVRRRGQEARLRCSPMKGHSHVYWYRQLPEEGLKFMVYLQKENIIDESGMPKERFSAEFPKEGPSILRIQQVVRGDSAAYFCASARDRGPQETQYFGPGTRLLVL.

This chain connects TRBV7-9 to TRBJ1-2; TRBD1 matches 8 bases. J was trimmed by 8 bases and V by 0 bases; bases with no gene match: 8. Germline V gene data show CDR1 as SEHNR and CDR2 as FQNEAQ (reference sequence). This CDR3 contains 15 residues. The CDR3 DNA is TGTGCCAGCAGCTTAGCCGGACAGGGTGGTTGGGGCTACACCTTC. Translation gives CASSLAGQGGWGYTF.

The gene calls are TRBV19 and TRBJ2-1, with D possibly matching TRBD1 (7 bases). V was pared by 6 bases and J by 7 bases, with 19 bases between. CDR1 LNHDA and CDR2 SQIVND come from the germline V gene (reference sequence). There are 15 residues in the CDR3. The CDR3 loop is CASRRGQGGPNEQFF. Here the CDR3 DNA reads TGTGCCAGTAGGAGGGGGCAGGGGGGCCCTAATGAGCAGTTCTTC. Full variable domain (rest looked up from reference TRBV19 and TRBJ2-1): DGGITQSPKYLFRKEGQNVTLSCEQNLNHDAMYWYRQDPGQGLRLIYYSQIVNDFQKGDIAEGYSVSREKKESFPLTVTSAQKNPTAFYLCASRRGQGGPNEQFFGPGTRLTVL.

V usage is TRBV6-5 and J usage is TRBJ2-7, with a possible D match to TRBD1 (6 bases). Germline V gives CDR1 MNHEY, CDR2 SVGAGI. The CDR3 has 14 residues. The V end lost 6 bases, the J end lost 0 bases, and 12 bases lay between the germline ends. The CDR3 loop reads CASRRTADSYEQYF. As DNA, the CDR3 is TGTGCCAGCAGGCGGACAGCAGACTCCTACGAGCAGTACTTC.

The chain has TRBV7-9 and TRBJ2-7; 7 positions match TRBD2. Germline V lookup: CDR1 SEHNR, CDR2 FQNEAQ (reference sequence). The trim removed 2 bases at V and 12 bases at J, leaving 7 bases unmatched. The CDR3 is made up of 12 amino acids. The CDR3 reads CASSLPGGILYF. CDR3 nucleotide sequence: TGTGCCAGCAGCTTACCGGGGGGTATCCTGTACTTC.

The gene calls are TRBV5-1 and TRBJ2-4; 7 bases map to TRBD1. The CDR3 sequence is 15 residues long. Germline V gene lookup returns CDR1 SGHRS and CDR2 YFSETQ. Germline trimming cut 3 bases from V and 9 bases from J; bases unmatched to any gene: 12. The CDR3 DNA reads TGCGCCAGCAGCTCAGGACAGGCGCCAGGAGGCATTCAGTACTTC. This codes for CASSSGQAPGGIQYF.

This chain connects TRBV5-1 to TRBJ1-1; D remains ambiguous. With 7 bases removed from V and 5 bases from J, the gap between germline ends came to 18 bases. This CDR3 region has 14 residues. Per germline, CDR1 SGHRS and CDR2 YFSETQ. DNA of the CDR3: TGCGCCAGCCAGGTAGGGCACCGGGGAACTGAAGCTTTCTTT. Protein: CASQVGHRGTEAFF.

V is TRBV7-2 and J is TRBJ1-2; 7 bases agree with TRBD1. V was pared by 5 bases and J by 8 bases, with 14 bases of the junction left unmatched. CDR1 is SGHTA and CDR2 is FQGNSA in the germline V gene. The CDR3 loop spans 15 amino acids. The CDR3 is CASSPRTGPDVGYTF. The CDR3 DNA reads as TGTGCCAGCAGCCCCCGGACAGGACCTGACGTGGGCTACACCTTC.

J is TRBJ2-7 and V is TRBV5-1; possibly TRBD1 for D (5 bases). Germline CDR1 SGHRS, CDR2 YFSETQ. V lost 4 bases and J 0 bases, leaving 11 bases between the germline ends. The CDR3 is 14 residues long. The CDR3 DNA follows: TGCGCCAGCAGCAGGGGTCTTAGCTCCTACGAGCAGTACTTC. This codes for CASSRGLSSYEQYF.

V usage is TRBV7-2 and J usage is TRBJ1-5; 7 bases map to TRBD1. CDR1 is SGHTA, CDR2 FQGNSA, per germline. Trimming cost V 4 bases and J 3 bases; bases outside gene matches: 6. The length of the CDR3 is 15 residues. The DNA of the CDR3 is TGTGCCAGCAGCTCACAGGGACAGCTCAATCAGCCCCAGCATTTT. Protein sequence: CASSSQGQLNQPQHF.

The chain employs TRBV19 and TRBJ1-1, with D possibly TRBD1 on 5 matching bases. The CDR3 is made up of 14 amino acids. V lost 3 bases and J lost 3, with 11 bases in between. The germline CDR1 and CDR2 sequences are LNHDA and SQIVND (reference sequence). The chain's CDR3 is CASSMFRVDTEAFF. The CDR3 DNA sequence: TGTGCCAGTAGTATGTTCAGGGTTGACACTGAAGCTTTCTTT.

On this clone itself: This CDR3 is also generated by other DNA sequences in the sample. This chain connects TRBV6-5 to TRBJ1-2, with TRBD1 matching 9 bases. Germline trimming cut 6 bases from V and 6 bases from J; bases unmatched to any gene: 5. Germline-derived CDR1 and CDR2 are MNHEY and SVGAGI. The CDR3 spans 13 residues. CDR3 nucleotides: TGTGCCAGCAGGAGGGACAGGGTGGATGGCTACACCTTC. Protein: CASRRDRVDGYTF.

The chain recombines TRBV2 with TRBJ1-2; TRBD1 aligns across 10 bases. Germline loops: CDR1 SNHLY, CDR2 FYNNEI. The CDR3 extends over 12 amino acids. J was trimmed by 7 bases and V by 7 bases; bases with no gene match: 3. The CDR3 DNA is TGTGCCAGCAAGGACAGGGGGTCTGGCTACACCTTC. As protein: CASKDRGSGYTF.

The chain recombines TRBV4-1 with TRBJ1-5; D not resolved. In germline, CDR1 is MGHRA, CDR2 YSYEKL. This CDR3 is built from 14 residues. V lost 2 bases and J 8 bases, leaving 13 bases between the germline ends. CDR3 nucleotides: TGCGCCAGCAGCCAACAGGACCTAAGGGAGCCCCAGCATTTT. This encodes CASSQQDLREPQHF.